What follows are 2 T cell receptor beta chains derived from one specimen sequenced in a study of T cell repertoires in cytomegalovirus infection. Each CDR3 protein is one row after TCRdb ran MiXCR on the reads. Of approximately 630,000 distinct CDR3 sequences detected, 24% appear once; the ten largest clones hold 8%. Material: CD8+ T cells from PBMCs. All receptors derive from a human donor in good health (CMV status not recorded). Some clones in this sample may be carry-over from other donors' samples.

This clonotype was seen repeatedly, ten times or more. The V call is TRBV2, the J call TRBJ2-5; 7 bases match TRBD1. Germline V gene lookup returns CDR1 SNHLY and CDR2 FYNNEI. Unmatched junction bases numbered 18, after V lost 7 bases and J lost 1 base. This CDR3 spans 18 amino acids. This CDR3 is CASTTGPTGDPPQETQYF. The DNA of the CDR3 is TGTGCCAGCACCACCGGCCCTACAGGGGACCCCCCCCAAGAGACCCAGTACTTC.

This clonotype was observed a few times. The chain has TRBV20-1 and TRBJ2-4; D remains ambiguous. This CDR3 spans 14 amino acids. CDR1 is DFQATT, CDR2 SNEGSKA, per germline (reference sequence). With 0 bases removed from V and 4 bases from J, the gap between germline ends came to 10 bases. For the CDR3, the DNA is TGCAGTGCTAGAGATCAGGACCGGAAAAACATTCAGTACTTC. This encodes CSARDQDRKNIQYF.